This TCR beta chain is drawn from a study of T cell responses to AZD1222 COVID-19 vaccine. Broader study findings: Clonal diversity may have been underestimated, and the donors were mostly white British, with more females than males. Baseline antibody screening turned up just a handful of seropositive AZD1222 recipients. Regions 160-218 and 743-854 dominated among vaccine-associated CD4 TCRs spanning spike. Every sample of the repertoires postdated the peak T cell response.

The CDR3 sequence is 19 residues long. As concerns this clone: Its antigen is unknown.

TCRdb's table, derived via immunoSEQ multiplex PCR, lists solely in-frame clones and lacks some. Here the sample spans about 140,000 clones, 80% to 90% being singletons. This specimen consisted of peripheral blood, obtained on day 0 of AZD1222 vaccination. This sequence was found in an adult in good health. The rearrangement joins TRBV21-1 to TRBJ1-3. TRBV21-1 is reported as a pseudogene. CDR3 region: CASSKAPPGASLSGNTIYF. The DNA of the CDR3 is TGTGCCAGCAGCAAAGCTCCCCCCGGAGCATCCCTCTCTGGAAACACCATATATTTT.